This section outlines one T cell receptor (beta chain) sequence together with its context. Per the germline V gene, CDR1 is MNHEY and CDR2 is SVGEGT. The ends were cut back, 2 bases at V and 11 bases at J, with 15 bases in the middle. This CDR3 spans 13 amino acids. The data originate from a study of blood T cell repertoires in COVID-19. As handled by the study authors: How many nucleated cells were present was estimated from reference gene primer amplification. The data were produced by immunoSEQ multiplex PCR, yet TCRdb's version contains in-frame clones alone and is incomplete. D and trimming were read from the DNA, whereas the V and J calls and clone size are those reported in that table. The sample yields 250,000 to 300,000 clones, under 90% seen once.

The sequence was obtained from a woman aged 55-69 years with active or convalescent COVID-19. The chain uses TRBV6-2 or TRBV6-3 and TRBJ1-1; D perhaps matches TRBD1 (6 bases). Sequenced material: peripheral blood. The CDR3 loop is CASSYAARTGAFF. In DNA form, the CDR3 reads TGTGCCAGCAGTTACGCCGCTCGAACAGGGGCTTTCTTT.